This T cell receptor (beta chain) was recovered during a study of identifying expanded T cells in peripheral blood. The CDR3 contains 14 residues. V was cut by 5 bases and J by 0 bases, with 10 bases left in between. Germline-derived CDR1 and CDR2 are SGHTA and FQGNSA. No infections or other immune events were documented during collection. Clones were sequenced by immunoSEQ multiplex PCR, and TCRdb holds only the in-frame ones, with some missing. The repertoire holds under 95,000 clones, with approximately 90% as singletons. Study results and caveats: Variance in clone template counts between approximately 2-week samples significantly increased with total template count across all healthy donors. Technical replicates showed about 1.1 changed clones; approximately 2 weeks roughly 15; four weeks 19.

Concerning this clone: Antigen unknown.

Sequenced input: blood. The genes are TRBV7-2 and TRBJ1-2; D is uncertain. The receptor was derived from a person aged 18 to 70 in good health. CDR3 sequence (DNA): TGTGCCAGCAGCCAAGATCAATCTAACTATGGCTACACCTTC. Translation gives CASSQDQSNYGYTF.